This TCR beta chain was observed in a study of OX40 agonist ivuxolimab in advanced cancers. Looking at the study overall: Ivuxolimab was an agonistic, fully human IgG2 monoclonal antibody directed against OX40 (CD134), a costimulatory receptor. Intravenous ivuxolimab was administered to patients every 2 weeks at six dose levels: 0.01, 0.1, 0.3, 1.5, 3 and 10 mg/kg. Of the approximately 50 dose-escalation patients, hepatocellular carcinoma was present in about 20, melanoma in approximately 15, renal cell carcinoma in 9 and head and neck cancer in 9. The dose-escalation cohort was almost 85% male with a mean age of about 60 years, ranging from about 23 to 85. Prior anti-PD-1, anti-PD-L1 or anti-CTLA-4 therapy was permitted, and checkpoint inhibitors had been received by around 40% of dose-escalation patients. Partial responses were achieved by three dose-escalation patients, of whom one had hepatocellular carcinoma and two had cutaneous melanoma. Peripheral TCRbeta sequencing aimed to test whether ivuxolimab altered TCR sequence diversity and caused clonal T-cell expansion. The paper reports the monotherapy dose-escalation portion (N = 52 patients) of the phase I ivuxolimab trial.

For sequencing of the TCRbeta CDR3 region, genomic DNA was extracted from the sorted cells. The immunoSEQ Assay was used to sequence the TCRbeta CDR3 regions. The clones in this table, taken by TCRdb from immuneACCESS, are in-frame only. Not every clone is retained; where verified, under half of the shortfall comes from an unresolved V gene, and the cause of the rest is unknown. For this sample there are almost 85,000 clones; more than 70% appear just once. Approximately 6.5% of the sample rests with the top ten. Patients with a history of autoimmune disease or receiving systemic immunosuppression were excluded from the trial. Peripheral blood for TCR sequencing was drawn from every dose cohort at baseline, at cycle 4 day 1 and at cycle 7 day 1. The samples were drawn from a first-in-human, open-label, multicenter phase I dose-escalation trial of ivuxolimab. Adults with locally advanced or metastatic head and neck squamous cell, hepatocellular, melanoma or renal cell carcinoma were enrolled in the trial. Before TCR sequencing, CD4+ and CD8+ T cells were separately sorted from peripheral blood.

General study outcomes and caveats: The antigen specificity of the clonally expanded peripheral T cells was not determined. Low levels of normalized T-cell clonal expansion were also seen in some patients who did not respond. In the 0.1-3.0 mg/kg groups, partial responders were among the patients with the lowest normalized peripheral clonal expansion, particularly in CD8+ T cells. After ivuxolimab, expanded clones were on average more numerous among CD8+ T cells than among CD4+ T cells. At doses of 0.1 to 3.0 mg/kg, clonal expansion of both CD4+ and CD8+ T cells in blood was seen between baseline and week 6.

Notes on this clone: No cognate antigen has been identified for it. No base quality information exists; no much larger clone differs at one position.

Specimen: CD4+ or CD8+ T cells sorted from blood, collected in a trial of the OX40 agonist ivuxolimab. This receptor was taken from an adult with an advanced solid tumor such as melanoma, head and neck, liver or kidney cancer.

The DNA is as follows: TGTGCCAGCAGCCAAAATACCTACGAGCAGTACTTC. Translated, it gives CASSQNTYEQYF. The chain links TRBV7-2 with TRBJ2-7; the D gene identity is not certain. From a lookup of the germline V gene, CDR1 and CDR2 are SGHTA and FQGNSA. The junction shows trimming of 5 bases on V and 2 bases on J, plus 7 bases between the germline ends. From its cysteine to its phenylalanine, the CDR3 spans 12 amino acids. Of the read, only the CDR3 DNA is kept; its 36 bases are in frame from base 1.